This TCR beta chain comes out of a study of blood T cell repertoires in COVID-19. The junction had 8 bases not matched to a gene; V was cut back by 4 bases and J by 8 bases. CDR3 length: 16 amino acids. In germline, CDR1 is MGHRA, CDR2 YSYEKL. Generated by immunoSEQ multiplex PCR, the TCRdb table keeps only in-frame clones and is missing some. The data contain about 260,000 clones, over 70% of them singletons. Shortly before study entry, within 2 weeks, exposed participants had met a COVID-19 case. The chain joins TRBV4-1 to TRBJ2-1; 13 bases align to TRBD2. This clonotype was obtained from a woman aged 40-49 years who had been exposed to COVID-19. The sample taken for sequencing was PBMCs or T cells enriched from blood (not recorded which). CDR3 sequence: CASSLRTSGSLYEQFF. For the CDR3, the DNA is TGCGCCAGCAGCCTTAGGACTAGCGGGAGTCTCTATGAGCAGTTCTTC.